Here is one T cell receptor beta chain with its context. Its antigen is currently unknown. This entry is derived from a study of vaccination effects on CD4 cells after COVID-19. Findings of the study overall: Pronounced clonal contraction occurred in clones induced by infection and by vaccine late after vaccination.

Within the ViraFEST assay, antigen-specific CD4+ T cells underwent expansion with viral peptide pools prior to sequencing. Having been cultured for about ten days, the cells underwent CD4+ T cell isolation. Participants each got two BNT162b2 or mRNA-1273 vaccine doses. Vaccinees lacked prior SARS-CoV-2 infection and tested negative for nucleocapsid antibodies. It was with roughly 11 IU/ml IL-2 and approximately 10 ug/ml peptides that a few million PBMC per well were cultured. Some clones are missing from TCRdb's copy, which holds only in-frame ones; the method was immunoSEQ multiplex PCR. Among around 69,000 clones listed, about 67% were seen once. The CDR3 has 14 amino acids. Germline assignment: CDR1 LNHDA and CDR2 SQIVND (reference sequence). The V gene lost 5 bases and the J gene lost 0 bases, with 9 bases spanning the gap.

This chain uses TRBV19 with TRBJ2-3, with D unresolved. The sample consisted of CD4+ T cells from PBMCs cultured with HCoV-229E spike peptides, taken after COVID-19 vaccination. The receptor was derived from a human donor who received a COVID-19 vaccine. CDR3 sequence (DNA): TGTGCCAGTAGTCTGGTAACTAGCACAGATACGCAGTATTTT. It encodes CASSLVTSTDTQYF.